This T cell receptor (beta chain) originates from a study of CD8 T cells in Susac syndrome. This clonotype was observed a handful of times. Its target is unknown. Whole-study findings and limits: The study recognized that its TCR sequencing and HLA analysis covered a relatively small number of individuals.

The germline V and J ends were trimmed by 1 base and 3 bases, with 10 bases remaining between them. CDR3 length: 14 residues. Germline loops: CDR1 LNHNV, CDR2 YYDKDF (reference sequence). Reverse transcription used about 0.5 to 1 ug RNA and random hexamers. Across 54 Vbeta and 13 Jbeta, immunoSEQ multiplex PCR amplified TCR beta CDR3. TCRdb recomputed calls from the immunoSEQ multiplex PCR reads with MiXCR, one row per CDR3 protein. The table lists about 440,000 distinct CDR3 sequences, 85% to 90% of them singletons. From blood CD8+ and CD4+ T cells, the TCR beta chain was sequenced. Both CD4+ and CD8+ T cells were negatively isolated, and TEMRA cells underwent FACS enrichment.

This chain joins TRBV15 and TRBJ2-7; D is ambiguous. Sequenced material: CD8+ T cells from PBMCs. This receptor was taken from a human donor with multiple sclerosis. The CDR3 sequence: CATSRAQFNYEQYF. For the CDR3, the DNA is TGTGCCACCAGCAGAGCACAGTTTAACTACGAGCAGTACTTC.